This TCR beta chain was captured in a study of cytomegalovirus exposure and HLA in healthy donors. Study-wide results and limits: Most likely, a cluster of highly shared sequence variants arose as a sequencing artifact. When analyzed later, the rates of TCR association showed variation by HLA locus, with DRB1 the most and HLA-C the fewest. Exclusion as indistinguishable affected some V segments, including TRBV6-2 and TRBV6-3. Sequences of the TCR beta chain were said to predict the HLA-A and HLA-B alleles of most subjects accurately.

V lost 2 bases to trimming and J lost 0 bases, with 17 bases between them. CDR1 is MDHEN, CDR2 SYDVKM, per germline. The CDR3 runs 19 residues. In the PCR, 60 Vbeta and 13 Jbeta primers were used. The table came from immunoSEQ multiplex PCR; TCRdb's copy has only in-frame clones and leaves some out. The table records 95,000 to 100,000 clones, about 80% of them present only once. Concerning this clone: As yet, its antigen is unknown.

This sequence was found in a man aged 40-50 years in good health and CMV-seronegative. The rearrangement links TRBV28 to TRBJ1-6, with D uncertain. Sample: PBMCs. This chain's CDR3 is CASSLLFGQPSSYNSPLHF. In DNA, the CDR3 is TGTGCCAGCAGTTTACTATTTGGGCAGCCCAGCTCCTATAATTCACCCCTCCACTTT.